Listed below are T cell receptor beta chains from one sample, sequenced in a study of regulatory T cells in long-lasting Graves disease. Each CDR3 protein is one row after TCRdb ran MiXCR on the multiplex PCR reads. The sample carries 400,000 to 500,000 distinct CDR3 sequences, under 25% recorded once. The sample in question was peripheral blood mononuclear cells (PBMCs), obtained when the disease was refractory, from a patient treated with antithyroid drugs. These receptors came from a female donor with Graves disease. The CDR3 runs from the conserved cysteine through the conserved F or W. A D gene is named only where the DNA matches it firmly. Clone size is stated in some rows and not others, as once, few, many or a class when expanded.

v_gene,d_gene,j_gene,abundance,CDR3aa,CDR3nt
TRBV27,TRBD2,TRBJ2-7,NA,CASSSDSGGYEQYF,TGTGCCAGCAGTTCTGATTCGGGAGGCTACGAGCAGTACTTC
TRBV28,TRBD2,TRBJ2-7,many,CATLSPRGTSFYEQYF,TGTGCCACCCTGTCCCCCCGTGGGACTAGCTTCTACGAGCAGTACTTC
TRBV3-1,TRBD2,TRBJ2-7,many,CASSQRTGAGGSYEQYF,TGTGCCAGCAGCCAACGGACGGGTGCGGGAGGTTCCTACGAGCAGTACTTC
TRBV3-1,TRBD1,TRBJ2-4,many,CASSQVGTGWAKNIQYF,TGTGCCAGCAGCCAAGTCGGGACAGGGTGGGCCAAAAACATTCAGTACTTC
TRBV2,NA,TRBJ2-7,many,CASNELGFAYEQYF,TGTGCCAGCAACGAGCTAGGGTTCGCCTACGAGCAGTACTTC
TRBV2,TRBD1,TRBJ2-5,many,CASSVPGTGGETQYF,TGTGCCAGCAGTGTCCCGGGAACAGGGGGGGAGACCCAGTACTTC
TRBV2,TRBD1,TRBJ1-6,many,CASSGEGTGEGSPLHF,TGTGCCAGCAGTGGGGAAGGGACAGGGGAGGGATCACCCCTCCACTTT
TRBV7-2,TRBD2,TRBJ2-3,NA,CASSRRPPKSRLAGNRTDTQYF,TGTGCCAGCAGCCGAAGACCTCCTAAGAGCCGACTAGCGGGAAACCGCACAGATACGCAGTATTTT
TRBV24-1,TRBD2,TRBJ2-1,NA,CATSDLTGLAHNEQFF,TGTGCCACCAGTGATTTAACGGGACTAGCCCACAATGAGCAGTTCTTC
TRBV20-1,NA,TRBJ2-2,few,CSADPPGDTGELFF,TGCAGTGCCGACCCCCCAGGGGACACCGGGGAGCTGTTTTTT
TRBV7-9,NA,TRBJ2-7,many,CASSLGVTYEQYF,TGTGCCAGCAGCCTCGGGGTCACCTACGAGCAGTACTTC
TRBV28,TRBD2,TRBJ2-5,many,CASSFGGREETQYF,TGTGCCAGCAGTTTCGGCGGGAGGGAAGAGACCCAGTACTTC
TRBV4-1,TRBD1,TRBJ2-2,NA,CASSPGQGASTGELFF,TGCGCCAGCAGCCCCGGGCAGGGGGCGAGTACCGGGGAGCTGTTTTTT
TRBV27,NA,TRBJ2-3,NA,CASSPGSGADAQYF,TGTGCCAGCAGTCCCGGATCAGGGGCAGATGCGCAGTATTTT
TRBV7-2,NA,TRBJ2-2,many,CASSLAGGELFF,TGTGCCAGCAGCTTAGCGGGAGGGGAGCTGTTTTTT
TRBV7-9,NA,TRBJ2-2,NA,CASRWDNGELFF,TGTGCCAGCAGATGGGACAACGGGGAGCTGTTTTTT
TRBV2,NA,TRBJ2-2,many,CASSGRGAGELFF,TGTGCCAGCAGTGGGCGAGGTGCCGGGGAGCTGTTTTTT
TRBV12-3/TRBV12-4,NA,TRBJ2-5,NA,CASSSQRGETQYF,TGTGCCAGCAGCAGCCAGAGGGGTGAGACCCAGTACTTC
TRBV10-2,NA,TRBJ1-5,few,CASSEGGAVGQPQHF,TGCGCCAGCAGTGAAGGGGGGGCAGTAGGTCAGCCCCAGCATTTT
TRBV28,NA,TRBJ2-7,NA,CASSLLTLAYEQYF,TGTGCCAGCAGTTTACTGACCTTAGCCTACGAGCAGTACTTC
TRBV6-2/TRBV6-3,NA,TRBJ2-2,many,CASSYGRTTIANTGELFF,TGTGCCAGCAGTTACGGACGCACTACTATCGCGAACACCGGGGAGCTGTTTTTT
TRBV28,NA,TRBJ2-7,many,CASHQPGVPTYEQYF,TGTGCCAGCCACCAACCAGGGGTACCTACCTACGAGCAGTACTTC
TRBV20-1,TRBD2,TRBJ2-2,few,CSAASGSGTGELFF,TGCAGTGCAGCTAGCGGGAGTGGTACCGGGGAGCTGTTTTTT
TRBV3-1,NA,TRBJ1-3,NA,CASSQVYFSGNTIYF,TGTGCCAGCAGCCAAGTGTATTTCTCTGGAAACACCATATATTTT
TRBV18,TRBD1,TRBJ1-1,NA,CASSEEGTGGTEAFF,TGTGCCAGCTCAGAAGAAGGGACAGGGGGTACTGAAGCTTTCTTT
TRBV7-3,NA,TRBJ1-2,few,CASSKQGLDGYTF,TGTGCCAGCAGCAAACAGGGTCTCGATGGCTACACCTTC
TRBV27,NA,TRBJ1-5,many,CASSLSRGSNQPQHF,TGTGCCAGCAGTTTATCGAGGGGAAGCAATCAGCCCCAGCATTTT
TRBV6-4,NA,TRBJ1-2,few,CASSDSMGSYTF,TGTGCCAGCAGTGACTCTATGGGAAGCTACACCTTC
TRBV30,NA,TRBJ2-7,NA,CAWNIDHSYEQYF,TGTGCCTGGAACATCGACCACTCCTACGAGCAGTACTTC
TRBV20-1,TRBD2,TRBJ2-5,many,CSALAGSRQETQYF,TGCAGTGCTTTAGCGGGAAGTAGGCAAGAGACCCAGTACTTC
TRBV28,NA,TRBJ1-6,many,CASSSQTKYNSPLHF,TGTGCCAGCAGTTCCCAGACAAAATATAATTCACCCCTCCACTTT
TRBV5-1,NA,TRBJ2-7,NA,CASSREWVRASEQYF,TGCGCCAGCAGCAGGGAATGGGTGAGGGCCAGCGAGCAGTACTTC
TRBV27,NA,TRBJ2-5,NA,CASSLSPPWIETQYF,TGTGCCAGCAGTTTATCCCCTCCCTGGATAGAGACCCAGTACTTC
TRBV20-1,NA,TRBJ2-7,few,CSARGGDTSYEQYF,TGCAGTGCTAGAGGCGGAGACACCTCCTACGAGCAGTACTTC
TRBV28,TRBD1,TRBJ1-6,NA,CASSLPGTGENSPLHF,TGTGCCAGCAGTTTACCCGGGACAGGGGAAAATTCACCCCTCCACTTT
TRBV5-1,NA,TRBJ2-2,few,CASSLVARITGELFF,TGCGCCAGCAGCTTGGTTGCTAGAATAACCGGGGAGCTGTTTTTT
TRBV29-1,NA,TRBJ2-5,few,CSVRPMDETQYF,TGCAGCGTTCGCCCTATGGACGAGACCCAGTACTTC
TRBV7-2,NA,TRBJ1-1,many,CASSYREVGNTEAFF,TGTGCCAGCAGCTACAGGGAAGTAGGGAACACTGAAGCTTTCTTT
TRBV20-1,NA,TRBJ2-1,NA,CSARGITSSYNEQFF,TGCAGTGCTAGAGGAATAACTAGCAGCTACAATGAGCAGTTCTTC
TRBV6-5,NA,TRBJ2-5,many,CASSYTTGSRKETQYF,TGTGCCAGCAGTTACACAACAGGCAGTCGGAAAGAGACCCAGTACTTC
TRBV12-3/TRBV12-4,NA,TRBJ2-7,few,CASSYSSGNEQYF,TGTGCCAGCAGTTACAGTTCCGGAAACGAGCAGTACTTC
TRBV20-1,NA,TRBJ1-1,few,CSARSAAGDTEAFF,TGCAGTGCTAGGAGCGCGGCGGGGGACACTGAAGCTTTCTTT
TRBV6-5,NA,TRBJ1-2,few,CASSYDSTRTYGYTF,TGTGCCAGCAGTTACGATTCTACACGGACCTATGGCTACACCTTC
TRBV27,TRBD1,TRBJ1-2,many,CASSPSDRGGYGYTF,TGTGCCAGCAGTCCCTCGGACAGGGGGGGTTATGGCTACACCTTC
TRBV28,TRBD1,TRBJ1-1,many,CASSLQGARYTEAFF,TGTGCCAGCAGTTTACAGGGGGCGCGGTACACTGAAGCTTTCTTT
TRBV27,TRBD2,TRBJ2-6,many,CASVAGVPSGANVLTF,TGTGCCAGTGTAGCGGGAGTCCCCTCTGGGGCCAACGTCCTGACTTTC
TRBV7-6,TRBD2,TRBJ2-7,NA,CASSLLAGTSGIEQYF,TGTGCCAGCAGCTTACTCGCCGGGACTAGCGGAATCGAGCAGTACTTC
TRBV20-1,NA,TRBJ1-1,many,CSARDPGLDTEAFF,TGCAGTGCTAGAGATCCAGGGCTGGACACTGAAGCTTTCTTT
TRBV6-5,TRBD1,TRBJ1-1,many,CASSYSTGGPNTEAFF,TGTGCCAGCAGTTACTCTACAGGGGGCCCGAACACTGAAGCTTTCTTT
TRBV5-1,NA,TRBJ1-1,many,CASSLEAGRTNTEAFF,TGCGCCAGCAGCTTGGAAGCCGGGAGGACGAACACTGAAGCTTTCTTT
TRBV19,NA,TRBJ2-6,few,CASSISRSSGANVLTF,TGTGCCAGTAGTATCTCTAGAAGCTCTGGGGCCAACGTCCTGACTTTC
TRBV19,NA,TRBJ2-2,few,CASTLGRTAIGELFF,TGTGCCAGTACGCTAGGGCGGACCGCTATCGGGGAGCTGTTTTTT
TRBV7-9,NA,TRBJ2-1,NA,CASSLYQGPDNEQFF,TGTGCCAGCAGCTTATATCAGGGGCCTGACAATGAGCAGTTCTTC
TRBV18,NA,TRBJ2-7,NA,CASSFRGSQYEQYF,TGTGCCAGCTCGTTTAGGGGCAGCCAGTACGAGCAGTACTTC
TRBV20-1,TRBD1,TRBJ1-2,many,CSATRQGLNYGYTF,TGCAGTGCTACCCGACAGGGATTGAACTATGGCTACACCTTC
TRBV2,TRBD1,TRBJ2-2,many,CASTVDRVKTGELFF,TGTGCCAGCACCGTTGACAGGGTAAAAACCGGGGAGCTGTTTTTT
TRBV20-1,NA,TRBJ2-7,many,CSALTGGQGYF,TGCAGTGCTTTAACGGGGGGCCAGGGGTACTTC
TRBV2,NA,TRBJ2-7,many,CASSGAPGGQYF,TGTGCCAGCAGTGGGGCCCCCGGGGGGCAGTACTTC
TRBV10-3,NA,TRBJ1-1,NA,CAISQGAEAFF,TGTGCCATCAGTCAGGGAGCTGAAGCTTTCTTT